One sample yielded the 28 T cell receptor beta chains listed below, sequenced in a study of T cells in Graves' hyperthyroidism and ophthalmopathy. RNA transcripts were the template for amplifying TCR beta CDR3 regions. The HTBI primer set drove a first-round RT-PCR of the TCR CDR3. TCRdb redid the calling of the multiplex PCR reads with MiXCR, one entry per CDR3 protein. The sample carries about 740,000 distinct CDR3 sequences, 13% to 15% recorded once. The sequenced sample consisted of blood. The origin of the receptors is a woman under 30 with Graves' hyperthyroidism.

This clonotype was counted many times. The chain links TRBV2 to TRBJ1-1; 8 bases are shared with TRBD1. The CDR3 runs 15 residues. Unmatched junction bases numbered 8, after V lost 4 bases and J lost 4 bases. CDR1 is SNHLY and CDR2 is FYNNEI in the germline V gene. CDR3 sequence reads: CASSGPGGAVTEAFF. The CDR3 DNA reads TGTGCCAGCAGTGGCCCAGGGGGCGCGGTCACTGAAGCTTTCTTT.

Only one count was recorded for this clonotype. A read error is possible here, since a much larger clone lies one base away. The chain combines TRBV30 with TRBJ1-1; D unclear. Trimming shortened V by 3 bases and J by 0 bases, and 11 bases separated the two germline ends. The CDR3 has 14 residues. Germline V gives CDR1 GTSNPN, CDR2 SVGIG (reference sequence). CDR3 in amino acids: CAWRAGLMNTEAFF. The CDR3 DNA reads as TGTGCCTGGAGGGCAGGCTTGATGAACACTGAAGCTTTCTTT.

The chain combines TRBV29-1 with TRBJ1-3; D not resolved. Germline V gene data show CDR1 as SQVTM and CDR2 as ANQGSEA. The CDR3 consists of 14 residues. Trimming left V 0 bases short and J 0 bases short, with 6 bases between. The CDR3 region has the DNA TGCAGCGTTGAAGAATGGGGCTCTGGAAACACCATATATTTT. Its protein product is CSVEEWGSGNTIYF.

This clonotype has a handful of counts. V gene TRBV12-3 or TRBV12-4 combines with J gene TRBJ1-2, with D maybe TRBD1 (5 bases). Trimming stripped 3 bases from V and 6 bases from J, with 8 bases between. The CDR3 sequence is 12 residues long. The DNA for the CDR3 is TGTGCCAGCAGTTTTATACAGGATGGCTACACCTTC. Translation gives CASSFIQDGYTF.

The CDR3 sequence is CASRRAGTGLNQPQHF. CDR3 nucleotide sequence: TGTGCCAGCAGAAGAGCTGGGACAGGGCTTAATCAGCCCCAGCATTTT. The chain combines TRBV6-1 with TRBJ1-5; 9 nucleotides match TRBD1. Germline-derived CDR1 and CDR2 are MNHNS and SASEGT. This CDR3 comprises 16 residues. V lost 6 bases, J lost 4 bases, and 10 bases stayed unmatched.

This clonotype was detected ten times or more. This chain links TRBV6-1 with TRBJ2-2; TRBD2 is a possible D gene (5 bases). V lost 7 bases and J 4 bases, leaving 16 bases between the germline ends. Germline V gene lookup returns CDR1 MNHNS and CDR2 SASEGT. The CDR3 runs 15 residues. The CDR3 bases are TGTGCCAGCACCGGAAAGGGCCGGGGCACCGGGGAGCTGTTTTTT. The encoded protein is CASTGKGRGTGELFF.

This clonotype was detected a few times. One junction end disagrees with the germline gene, perhaps due to a read error. The chain combines TRBV7-8 with TRBJ1-5; D is unclear. CDR1 and CDR2 (germline): SGHVS, FQNEAQ. CDR3 length equals 13 residues. CDR3 amino acids: CAGSLARNQPQHF. CDR3 in DNA: TGTGCCGGCAGCTTAGCGAGGAATCAGCCCCAGCATTTT. The variable domain in full, with the rest retrieved from reference TRBV7-8 and TRBJ1-5, is GAGVSQSPRYKVAKRGQDVALRCDPISGHVSLFWYQQALGQGPEFLTYFQNEAQLDKSGLPSDRFFAERPEGSVSTLKIQRTQQEDSAVYLCAGSLARNQPQHFGDGTRLSIL.

This clonotype has more than one count but fewer than ten. In DNA form, the CDR3 reads TGTGCCAGTAGTCCCGGGGTGGGGCGGGAGCAGTTCTTC. Amino acid sequence: CASSPGVGREQFF. This chain links TRBV19 with TRBJ2-1; the D call may be TRBD1 or TRBD2 (5 bases each). This CDR3 has 13 residues. The V and J ends lost 5 bases and 10 bases respectively, with 15 bases between them. Germline V CDR1 and CDR2: LNHDA, SQIVND (reference sequence). Complete variable domain (other parts from reference TRBV19 and TRBJ2-1): DGGITQSPKYLFRKEGQNVTLSCEQNLNHDAMYWYRQDPGQGLRLIYYSQIVNDFQKGDIAEGYSVSREKKESFPLTVTSAQKNPTAFYLCASSPGVGREQFFGPGTRLTVL.

This clonotype has a handful of counts. The V gene is TRBV9, the J gene TRBJ1-1, with D perhaps TRBD1 (5 bases). The CDR3 is made up of 12 amino acids. Germline V gene sequence: CDR1 SGDLS, CDR2 YYNGEE. With 0 bases removed from V and 8 bases from J, the gap between germline ends came to 8 bases. The CDR3: CASSVGGREAFF. DNA of the CDR3: TGTGCCAGCAGCGTAGGGGGGAGGGAAGCTTTCTTT.

V usage is TRBV10-3 and J usage is TRBJ1-1, with 8 nucleotides matching TRBD1. The CDR3 is 15 amino acids. Germline V gives CDR1 ENHRY, CDR2 SYGVKD. V shed 8 bases and J 6 bases; nucleotides not matched to a gene: 14. The CDR3: CAIRQEDRDSSEAFF. The CDR3 nucleotides read TGTGCCATCCGCCAGGAGGACAGGGATTCTTCTGAAGCTTTCTTT.

Many counts were recorded for this clonotype. A read error may be the cause here, since a much bigger clone is one base away. The rearrangement joins TRBV19 to TRBJ2-3; D not resolved. This CDR3 has 12 amino acids. V was pared by 9 bases and J by 0 bases, with 7 bases between. The germline CDR1 and CDR2 sequences are LNHDA and SQIVND (reference sequence). The CDR3 is CASSISTDTQYF. Written as DNA, the CDR3 is TGTGCCAGCAGCATTAGCACAGATACGCAGTATTTT. The full variable domain, in which reference TRBV19 and TRBJ2-3 provide the parts outside the CDR3, is DGGITQSPKYLFRKEGQNVTLSCEQNLNHDAMYWYRQDPGQGLRLIYYSQIVNDFQKGDIAEGYSVSREKKESFPLTVTSAQKNPTAFYLCASSISTDTQYFGPGTRLTVL.

This clonotype was detected ten times or more. This rearrangement joins TRBV11-2 to TRBJ1-5; D ambiguous. Germline V lookup: CDR1 SGHAT, CDR2 FQNNGV. CDR3 length: 13 residues. V was clipped by 0 bases and J by 7 bases, with 7 bases between them. The CDR3 region has the DNA TGTGCCAGCAGCTTAGAGGAAGGGCAGCCCCAGCATTTT. Residues: CASSLEEGQPQHF.

The gene calls are TRBV6-6 and TRBJ2-1; 10 bases are shared with TRBD2. CDR3 length: 16 residues. V gave up 2 bases and J gave up 5 bases; unmatched junction bases: 6. The germline V gene encodes CDR1 MNHNY and CDR2 SVGAGI (reference sequence). CDR3 residues: CASSYISGRRDNEQFF. In DNA, the CDR3 is TGTGCCAGCAGTTACATTAGCGGGAGGAGGGACAATGAGCAGTTCTTC.

This clonotype showed up just a few times. V gene TRBV29-1 combines with J gene TRBJ2-7, with TRBD1 matching 8 bases. This CDR3 has 16 residues. CDR1 is SQVTM, CDR2 ANQGSEA, per germline. Unmatched junction bases numbered 9, after V lost 0 bases and J lost 2 bases. CDR3 in DNA: TGCAGCGTTGAAGAACCCCGGACAGGGATCACCTACGAGCAGTACTTC. It yields the protein CSVEEPRTGITYEQYF.

The genes are TRBV30 and TRBJ2-1; the match to TRBD2 covers 7 bases. This CDR3 is built from 13 residues. Losses at the gene ends were 2 bases for V and 10 bases for J; bases not matched to a gene: 8. The germline gives CDR1 GTSNPN, CDR2 SVGIG (reference sequence). DNA for the CDR3: TGTGCCTGGAGTAGACTAGCTCTAGACGAGCAGTTCTTC. Translation: CAWSRLALDEQFF.

The chain employs TRBV7-8 and TRBJ2-2; D possibly corresponds to TRBD2 (6 bases). V lost 1 base, J lost 3 bases, and 15 bases lay in between. The length of the CDR3 is 17 residues. Germline V lookup: CDR1 SGHVS, CDR2 FQNEAQ. CDR3 DNA: TGTGCCAGCAGCTTAGGCGGCGGGACGGGACACACCGGGGAGCTGTTTTTT. The encoded protein is CASSLGGGTGHTGELFF.

The V and J genes are TRBV10-3 and TRBJ2-7, with 9 bases aligning to TRBD1. With 4 bases clipped from V and 2 bases from J, the junction kept 3 bases outside the gene matches. This CDR3 is built from 14 residues. Germline loops: CDR1 ENHRY, CDR2 SYGVKD. The CDR3 DNA is TGTGCCATCAGTGGTCGACAGGGGGCCTACGAGCAGTACTTC. This codes for CAISGRQGAYEQYF.

The chain is built from TRBV9 and TRBJ1-1; a possible D gene is TRBD1 (6 bases). The CDR3 loop spans 15 amino acids. The V gene's germline CDR1 is SGDLS and CDR2 YYNGEE. V was shortened by 4 bases and J by 3 bases, with 16 bases between the two germline ends. The CDR3 DNA is TGTGCCAGCAGCCCAATGGCTCAGGGGTACACTGAAGCTTTCTTT. Its protein is CASSPMAQGYTEAFF.

Only a few counts were recorded for this clonotype. The chain links TRBV3-1 to TRBJ1-6; maybe TRBD1 (5 bases). CDR1 is LGHDT, CDR2 YNNKEL, per germline (reference sequence). V was shortened by 1 base and J by 5 bases, with 9 bases between the two germline ends. This CDR3 spans 15 amino acids. CDR3 protein: CASSQVRADNSPLHF. CDR3 nucleotide sequence: TGTGCCAGCAGCCAAGTCAGGGCTGATAATTCACCCCTCCACTTT.

This clonotype has just a few counts. The rearrangement uses TRBV11-2 and TRBJ2-1; a weak D match, TRBD2 (6 bases). From germline, CDR1 is SGHAT and CDR2 FQNNGV. Trimming cost V 5 bases and J 3 bases, with 17 bases left between them. CDR3 length equals 16 residues. CDR3 sequence: CASSPPNGRVYNEQFF. The DNA of the CDR3 is TGTGCCAGCAGCCCCCCCAACGGGAGAGTCTACAATGAGCAGTTCTTC.

This clonotype was detected ten times or more. The V call is TRBV10-3, the J call TRBJ2-7; D call uncertain. Deletions cut 1 base from V and 0 bases from J, with 4 bases between. Germline V gene lookup returns CDR1 ENHRY and CDR2 SYGVKD. The CDR3 has 13 amino acids. The CDR3 here is CAISELASYEQYF. DNA of the CDR3: TGTGCCATCAGTGAGTTGGCCTCCTACGAGCAGTACTTC.

A few counts support this clonotype. The chain uses TRBV5-1 and TRBJ2-2, with 8 bases fitting TRBD2. This CDR3 comprises 14 residues. Looked up from germline, CDR1 is SGHRS and CDR2 is YFSETQ. J gave up 7 bases and V 4 bases, and 6 bases lay outside the gene matches. DNA of the CDR3: TGCGCCAGCAGCCCGGGACTAGAATTCGGGGAGCTGTTTTTT. Its protein product is CASSPGLEFGELFF.

This clonotype was picked up many times. This chain links TRBV7-9 with TRBJ2-1; D perhaps matches TRBD1 (6 bases). The germline CDR1 and CDR2 sequences are SEHNR and FQNEAQ (reference sequence). CDR3 size: 14 residues. Trimming removed 3 bases from V and 3 bases from J, with 9 bases in between. This CDR3 is CASSLWDNYNEQFF. In DNA, the CDR3 is TGTGCCAGCAGCTTGTGGGACAACTACAATGAGCAGTTCTTC.

This chain uses TRBV4-3 with TRBJ2-7; 11 positions match TRBD2. The CDR3 covers 15 residues. CDR1 and CDR2 from the germline V gene are LGHNA and YSLEER. Trimming removed 2 bases from V and 4 bases from J; junction bases left unmatched: 4. CDR3 sequence: CASSQTTSGAYEQYF. CDR3 coding DNA: TGCGCCAGCAGCCAAACGACTAGCGGGGCATACGAGCAGTACTTC.

This clonotype was detected only a few times. One end of the junction fails to match germline, which may point to a read error. J is TRBJ1-5 and V is TRBV14; 8 nucleotides align to TRBD1. The germline gives CDR1 SGHDN, CDR2 FVKESK. The CDR3 has 12 amino acids. The CDR3 loop is CASSQVGDRLYF. CDR3 bases: TGTGCCAGCAGCCAAGTCGGGGACAGGTTATATTTT. Full variable domain (missing parts from reference TRBV14 and TRBJ1-5): EAGVTQFPSHSVIEKGQTVTLRCDPISGHDNLYWYRRVMGKEIKFLLHFVKESKQDESGMPNNRFLAERTGGTYSTLKVQPAELEDSGVYFCASSQVGDRLYFGDGTRLSIL.

The chain recombines TRBV11-1 with TRBJ2-3, with TRBD2 as a possible D gene (5 bases). The CDR3 runs to 14 residues. Germline lookup yields CDR1 SGHAT and CDR2 FQDESV (reference sequence). V was cut by 6 bases and J by 2 bases, with 12 bases left in between. DNA for the CDR3: TGTGCCAGCAGACCAGCGGTATTCACAGATACGCAGTATTTT. Its protein is CASRPAVFTDTQYF.

The chain links TRBV4-2 to TRBJ1-5, with TRBD1 matching over 9 bases. Trimming removed 3 bases from V and 4 bases from J; junction bases left unmatched: 7. The germline CDR1 and CDR2 sequences are LGHNA and YNFKEQ. CDR3 size: 16 residues. CDR3 region: CASSQEDRGSNQPQHF. CDR3 bases: TGTGCCAGCAGCCAGGAAGACAGGGGGTCGAATCAGCCCCAGCATTTT.

This clonotype occurred a few times. The chain is built from TRBV29-1 and TRBJ2-7, with D possibly being TRBD1 (6 bases). CDR1 and CDR2 (germline): SQVTM, ANQGSEA. Trimming removed 2 bases from V and 0 bases from J, with 8 bases in between. This CDR3 comprises 13 residues. CDR3 DNA: TGCAGCGTTGAACAGACAGGCTCCTACGAGCAGTACTTC. It encodes CSVEQTGSYEQYF.